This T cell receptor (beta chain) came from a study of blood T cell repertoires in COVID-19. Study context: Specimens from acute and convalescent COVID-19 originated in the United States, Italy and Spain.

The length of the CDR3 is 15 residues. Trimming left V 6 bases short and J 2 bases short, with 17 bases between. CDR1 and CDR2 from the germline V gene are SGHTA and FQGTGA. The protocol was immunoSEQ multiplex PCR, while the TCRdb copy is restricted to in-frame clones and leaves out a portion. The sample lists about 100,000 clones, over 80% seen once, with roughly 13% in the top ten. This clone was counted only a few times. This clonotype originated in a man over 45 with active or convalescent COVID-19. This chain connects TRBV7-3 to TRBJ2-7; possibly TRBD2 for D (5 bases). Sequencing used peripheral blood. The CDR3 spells CASSLKRRLTYEQYF. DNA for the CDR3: TGTGCCAGCAGTCTTAAGCGGAGACTAACCTACGAGCAGTACTTC. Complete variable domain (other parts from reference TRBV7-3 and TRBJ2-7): GAGVSQTPSNKVTEKGKYVELRCDPISGHTALYWYRQSLGQGPEFLIYFQGTGAADDSGLPNDRFFAVRPEGSVSTLKIQRTERGDSAVYLCASSLKRRLTYEQYFGPGTRLTVT.